The T cell receptor (beta chain) under discussion was sequenced for a study of blood T cell repertoires in COVID-19. Whole-study context: Specimens from acute and convalescent COVID-19 originated in the United States, Italy and Spain.

Seattle researchers signed up patients amid active infection and tracked them longitudinally. Per the germline V gene, CDR1 is SGHTA and CDR2 is FQGNSA. Trimming stripped 10 bases from V and 6 bases from J, with 15 bases between. This CDR3 spans 13 amino acids. Under the authors' procedure: Estimation of nucleated cell counts was performed using reference gene primer amplification. Some clones are missing from TCRdb's copy, which holds only in-frame ones; the method was immunoSEQ multiplex PCR. V, J and clone size are taken as reported in that table, and D and trimming were inferred from the DNA itself. The table lists 130,000 to 150,000 clones, 75% to 90% of them singletons. This clone turned up a few times.

The sample consisted of peripheral blood. The V and J genes are TRBV7-2 and TRBJ2-2; D perhaps matches TRBD2 (6 bases). The TCR was taken from a man aged 18 to 35 with COVID-19, enrolled during active disease. Here the CDR3 reads CATGAGRAGELFF. CDR3 coding DNA: TGTGCCACGGGCGCGGGAAGGGCCGGGGAGCTGTTTTTT.